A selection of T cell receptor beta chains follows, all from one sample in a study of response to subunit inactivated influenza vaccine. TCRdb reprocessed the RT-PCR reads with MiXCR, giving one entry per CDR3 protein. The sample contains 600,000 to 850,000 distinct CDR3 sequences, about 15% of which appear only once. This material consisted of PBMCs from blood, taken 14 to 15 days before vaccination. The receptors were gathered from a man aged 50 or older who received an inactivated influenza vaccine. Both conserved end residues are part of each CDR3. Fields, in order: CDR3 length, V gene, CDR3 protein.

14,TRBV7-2,CASSLGVSFETQYF
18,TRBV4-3,CASSQEARLEGARYGYTF
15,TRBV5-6,CASSLGTSDHNEQFF
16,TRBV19,CASSIDFTGRGTEAFF
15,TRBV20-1,CSASVPGGQGQPQHF
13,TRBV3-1,CASSQALVNEQFF
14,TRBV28,CASSFVLRNTEAFF
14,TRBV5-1,CASSESRGNYEQYF
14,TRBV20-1,CSARRQSGADTQYF
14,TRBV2,CATAGTGMMDGAFF
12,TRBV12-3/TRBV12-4,CASLTGGRGYTF
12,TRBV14,CASRHLGTEAFF
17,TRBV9,CASSGGLAGGNTGELFF
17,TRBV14,CASSRGTSGSGTDTQYF
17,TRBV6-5,CASSYSLGTGAKNIQYF
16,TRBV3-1,CASSLLTGYSYNEQFF